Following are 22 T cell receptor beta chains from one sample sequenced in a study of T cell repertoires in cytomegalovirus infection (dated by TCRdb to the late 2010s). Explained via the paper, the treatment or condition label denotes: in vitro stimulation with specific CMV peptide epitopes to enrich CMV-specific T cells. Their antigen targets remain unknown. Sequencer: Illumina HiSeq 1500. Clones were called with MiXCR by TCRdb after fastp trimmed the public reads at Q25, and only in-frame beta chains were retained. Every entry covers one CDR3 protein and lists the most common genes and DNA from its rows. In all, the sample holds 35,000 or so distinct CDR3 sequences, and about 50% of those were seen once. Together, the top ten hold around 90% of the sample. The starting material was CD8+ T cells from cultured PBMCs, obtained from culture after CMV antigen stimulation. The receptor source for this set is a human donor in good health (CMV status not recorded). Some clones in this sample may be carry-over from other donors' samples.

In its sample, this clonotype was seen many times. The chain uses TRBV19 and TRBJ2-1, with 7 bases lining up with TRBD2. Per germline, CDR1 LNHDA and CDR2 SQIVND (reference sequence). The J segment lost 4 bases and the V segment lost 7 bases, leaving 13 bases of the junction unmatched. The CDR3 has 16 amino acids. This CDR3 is CASTRLAGDAYNEQFF. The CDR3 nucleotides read TGTGCCAGTACCCGTCTGGCGGGAGACGCATACAATGAGCAGTTCTTC.

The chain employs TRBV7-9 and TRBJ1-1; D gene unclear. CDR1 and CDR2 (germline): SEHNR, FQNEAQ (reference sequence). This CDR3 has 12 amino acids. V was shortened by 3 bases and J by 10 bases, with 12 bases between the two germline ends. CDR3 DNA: TGTGCCAGCAGCTTTTTGCGGCCCGGAGCTTTCTTT. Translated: CASSFLRPGAFF.

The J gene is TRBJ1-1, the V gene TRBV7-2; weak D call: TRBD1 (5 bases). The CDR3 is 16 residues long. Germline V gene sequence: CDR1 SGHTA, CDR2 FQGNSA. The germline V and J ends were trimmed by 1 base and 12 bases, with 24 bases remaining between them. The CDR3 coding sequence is TGTGCCAGCAGCTTAGATTCTAGGGACTCGAACACTGCAACTTTCTTT. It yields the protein CASSLDSRDSNTATFF.

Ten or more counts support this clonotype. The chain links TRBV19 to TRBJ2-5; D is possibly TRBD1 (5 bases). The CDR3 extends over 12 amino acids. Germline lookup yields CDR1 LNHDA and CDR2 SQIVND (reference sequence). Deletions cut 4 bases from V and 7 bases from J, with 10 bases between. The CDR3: CASSNLQATQYF. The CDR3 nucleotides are TGTGCCAGTAGTAATCTACAGGCGACCCAGTACTTC.

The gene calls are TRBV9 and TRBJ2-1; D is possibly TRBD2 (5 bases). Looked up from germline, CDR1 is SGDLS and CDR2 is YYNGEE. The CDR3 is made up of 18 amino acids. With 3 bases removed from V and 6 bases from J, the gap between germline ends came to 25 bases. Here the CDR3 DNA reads TGTGCCAGCAGCGCCGAGGGTAGAGCGGCGGGCGCATTCAATGAGCAGTTCTTC. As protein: CASSAEGRAAGAFNEQFF. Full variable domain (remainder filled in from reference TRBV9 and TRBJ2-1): DSGVTQTPKHLITATGQRVTLRCSPRSGDLSVYWYQQSLDQGLQFLIQYYNGEERAKGNILERFSAQQFPDLHSELNLSSLELGDSALYFCASSAEGRAAGAFNEQFFGPGTRLTVL.

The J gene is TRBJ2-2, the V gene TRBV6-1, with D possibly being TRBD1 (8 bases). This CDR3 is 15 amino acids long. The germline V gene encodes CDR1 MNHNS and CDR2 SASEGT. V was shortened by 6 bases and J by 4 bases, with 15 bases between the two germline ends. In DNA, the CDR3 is TGTGCCAGCAGCTCGGACAGGGAGGGCACCGGGGAGCTGTTTTTT. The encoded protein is CASSSDREGTGELFF.

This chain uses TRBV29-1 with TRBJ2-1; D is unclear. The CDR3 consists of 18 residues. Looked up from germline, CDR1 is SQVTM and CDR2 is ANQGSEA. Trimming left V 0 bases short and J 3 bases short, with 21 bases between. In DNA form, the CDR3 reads TGCAGCGTTGAAGATCGCTCCCAACCAGACCCTAGCTACAATGAGCAGTTCTTC. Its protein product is CSVEDRSQPDPSYNEQFF.

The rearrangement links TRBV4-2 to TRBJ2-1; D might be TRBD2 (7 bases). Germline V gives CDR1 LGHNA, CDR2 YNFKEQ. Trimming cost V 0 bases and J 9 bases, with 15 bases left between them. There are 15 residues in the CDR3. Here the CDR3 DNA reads TGTGCCAGCAGCCAAGAACCGGGGGGCCAAAGTGAGCAGTTCTTC. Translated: CASSQEPGGQSEQFF.

This chain's CDR3 is CASSEEKWGGTEAFF. The CDR3 DNA follows: TGTGCCAGCAGTGAAGAAAAGTGGGGGGGCACTGAAGCTTTCTTT. The gene calls are TRBV2 and TRBJ1-1; D perhaps matches TRBD1 (5 bases). V was clipped by 1 base and J by 4 bases, with 13 bases between them. Germline assignment: CDR1 SNHLY and CDR2 FYNNEI. The CDR3 contains 15 residues.

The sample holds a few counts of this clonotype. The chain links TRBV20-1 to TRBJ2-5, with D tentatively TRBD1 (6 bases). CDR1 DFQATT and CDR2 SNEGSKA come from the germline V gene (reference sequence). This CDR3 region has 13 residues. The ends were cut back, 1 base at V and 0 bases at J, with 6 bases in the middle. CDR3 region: CSARGTDQETQYF. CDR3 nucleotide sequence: TGCAGTGCTAGAGGGACAGACCAAGAGACCCAGTACTTC.

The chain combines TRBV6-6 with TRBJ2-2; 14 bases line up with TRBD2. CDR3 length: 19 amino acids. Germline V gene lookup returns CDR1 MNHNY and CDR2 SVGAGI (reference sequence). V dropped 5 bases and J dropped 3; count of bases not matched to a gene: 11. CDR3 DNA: TGTGCCAGCAGTCCGAAGACTAGCGGGAGGGCCCTCTACACCGGGGAGCTGTTTTTT. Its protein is CASSPKTSGRALYTGELFF.

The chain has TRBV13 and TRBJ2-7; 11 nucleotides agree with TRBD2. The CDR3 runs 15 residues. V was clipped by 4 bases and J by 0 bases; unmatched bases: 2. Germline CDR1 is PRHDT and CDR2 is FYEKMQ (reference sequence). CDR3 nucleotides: TGTGCCAGCAGCTGGGGACTAGCGGCCTCCTACGAGCAGTACTTC. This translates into CASSWGLAASYEQYF.

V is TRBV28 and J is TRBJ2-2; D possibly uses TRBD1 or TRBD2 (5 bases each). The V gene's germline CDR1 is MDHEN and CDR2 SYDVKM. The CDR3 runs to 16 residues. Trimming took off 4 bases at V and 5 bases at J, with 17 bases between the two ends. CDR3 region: CASSWDLEVSTGELFF. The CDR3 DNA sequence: TGTGCCAGCAGTTGGGACCTGGAGGTCTCGACCGGGGAGCTGTTTTTT.

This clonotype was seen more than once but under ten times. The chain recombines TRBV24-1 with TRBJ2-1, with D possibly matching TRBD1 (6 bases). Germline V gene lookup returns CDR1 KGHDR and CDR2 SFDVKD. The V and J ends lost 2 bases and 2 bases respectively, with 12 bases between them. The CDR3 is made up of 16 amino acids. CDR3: CATSDSGARAYNEQFF. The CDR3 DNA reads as TGTGCCACCAGTGATTCAGGGGCCCGGGCCTACAATGAGCAGTTCTTC.

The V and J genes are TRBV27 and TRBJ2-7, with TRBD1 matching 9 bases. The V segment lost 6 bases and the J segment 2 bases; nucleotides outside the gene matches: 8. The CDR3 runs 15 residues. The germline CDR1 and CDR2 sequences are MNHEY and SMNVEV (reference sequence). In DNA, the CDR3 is TGTGCCAGCAGCCTTTCCCGGGACAGGGCCTACGAGCAGTACTTC. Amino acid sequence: CASSLSRDRAYEQYF.

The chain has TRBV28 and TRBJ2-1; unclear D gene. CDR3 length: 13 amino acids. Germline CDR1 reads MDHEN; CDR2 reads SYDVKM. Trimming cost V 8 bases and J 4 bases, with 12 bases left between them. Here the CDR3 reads CASRQIEYNEQFF. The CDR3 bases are TGTGCCAGCCGGCAGATCGAGTACAATGAGCAGTTCTTC.

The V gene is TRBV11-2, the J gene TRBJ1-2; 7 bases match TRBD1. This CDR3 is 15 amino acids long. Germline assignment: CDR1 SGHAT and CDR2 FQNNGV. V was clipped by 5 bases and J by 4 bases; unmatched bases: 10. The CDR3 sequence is CASSVTPGQRYGYTF. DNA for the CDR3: TGTGCCAGCAGCGTGACGCCGGGACAGCGCTATGGCTACACCTTC.

CDR3 DNA sequence: TGTGCCAGCAGCTTCGGCGGAGTCAATCAGCCCCAGCATTTT. Protein product: CASSFGGVNQPQHF. The chain links TRBV7-4 to TRBJ1-5; D gene uncertain. The length of the CDR3 is 14 residues. Looked up from germline, CDR1 is SGHVT and CDR2 is SQSDAQ. The V gene lost 3 bases and the J gene lost 3 bases, with 9 bases spanning the gap.

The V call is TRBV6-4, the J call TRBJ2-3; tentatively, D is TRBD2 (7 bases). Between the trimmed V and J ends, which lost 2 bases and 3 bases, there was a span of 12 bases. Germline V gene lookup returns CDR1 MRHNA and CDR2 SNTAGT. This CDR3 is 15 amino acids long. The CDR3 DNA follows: TGTGCCAGCAGTGACGGAGGGGGGGCGACAGATACGCAGTATTTT. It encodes CASSDGGGATDTQYF.

DNA of the CDR3: TGCGCCAGCAGCCTGATGTACACAAAGTACCAAGAGACCCAGTACTTC. Translation: CASSLMYTKYQETQYF. The chain uses TRBV4-1 and TRBJ2-5; no clear D. Trimming removed 4 bases at V and 0 bases at J, with 15 bases between. CDR3 size: 16 residues. Per the germline V gene, CDR1 is MGHRA and CDR2 is YSYEKL.

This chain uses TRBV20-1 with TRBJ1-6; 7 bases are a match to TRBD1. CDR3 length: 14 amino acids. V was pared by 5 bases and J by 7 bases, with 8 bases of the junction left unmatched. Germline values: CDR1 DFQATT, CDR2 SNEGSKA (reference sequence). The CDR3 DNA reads TGCAGTGCTTCCCGACAGGGAAGAAATTCACCCCTCCACTTT. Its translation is CSASRQGRNSPLHF.

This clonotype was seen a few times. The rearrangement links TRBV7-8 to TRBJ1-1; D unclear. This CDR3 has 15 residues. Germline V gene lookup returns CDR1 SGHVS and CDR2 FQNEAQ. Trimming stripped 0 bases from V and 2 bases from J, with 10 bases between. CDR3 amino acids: CASSLAESLNTEAFF. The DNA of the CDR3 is TGTGCCAGCAGCTTAGCAGAGAGCCTCAACACTGAAGCTTTCTTT.